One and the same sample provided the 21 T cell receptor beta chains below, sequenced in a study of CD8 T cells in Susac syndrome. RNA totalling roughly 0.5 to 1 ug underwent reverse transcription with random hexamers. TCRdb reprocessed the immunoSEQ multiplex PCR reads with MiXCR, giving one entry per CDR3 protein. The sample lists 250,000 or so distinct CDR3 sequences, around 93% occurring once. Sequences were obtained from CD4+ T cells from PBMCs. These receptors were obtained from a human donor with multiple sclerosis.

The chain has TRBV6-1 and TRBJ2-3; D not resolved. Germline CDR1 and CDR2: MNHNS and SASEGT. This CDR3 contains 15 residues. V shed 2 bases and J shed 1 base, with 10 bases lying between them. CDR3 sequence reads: CASSEWFAGTDTQYF. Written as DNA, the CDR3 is TGTGCCAGCAGTGAATGGTTCGCTGGCACAGATACGCAGTATTTT.

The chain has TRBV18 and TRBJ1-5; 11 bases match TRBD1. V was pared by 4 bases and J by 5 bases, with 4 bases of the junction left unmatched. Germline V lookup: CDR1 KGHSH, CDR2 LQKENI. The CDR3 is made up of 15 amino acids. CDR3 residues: CASSQDRGPDQPQHF. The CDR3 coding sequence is TGTGCCAGCTCACAGGACAGGGGGCCGGATCAGCCCCAGCATTTT.

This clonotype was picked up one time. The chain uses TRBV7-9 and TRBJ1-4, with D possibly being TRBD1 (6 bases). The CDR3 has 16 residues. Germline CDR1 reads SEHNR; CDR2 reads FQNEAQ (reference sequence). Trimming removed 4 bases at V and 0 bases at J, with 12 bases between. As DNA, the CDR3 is TGTGCCAGCAGCTCCGGACAGACTGCAACTAATGAAAAACTGTTTTTT. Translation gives CASSSGQTATNEKLFF.

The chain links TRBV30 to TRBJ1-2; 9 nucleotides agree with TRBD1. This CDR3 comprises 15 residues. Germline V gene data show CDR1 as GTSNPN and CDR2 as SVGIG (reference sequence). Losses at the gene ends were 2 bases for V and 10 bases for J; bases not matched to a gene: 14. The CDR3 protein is CAWSRLGQGAADYTF. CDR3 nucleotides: TGTGCCTGGAGTAGACTGGGACAGGGAGCGGCAGACTACACCTTC. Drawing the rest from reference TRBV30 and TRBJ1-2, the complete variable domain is SQTIHQWPATLVQPVGSPLSLECTVEGTSNPNLYWYRQAAGRGLQLLFYSVGIGQISSEVPQNLSASRPQDRQFILSSKKLLLSDSGFYLCAWSRLGQGAADYTFGSGTRLTVV.

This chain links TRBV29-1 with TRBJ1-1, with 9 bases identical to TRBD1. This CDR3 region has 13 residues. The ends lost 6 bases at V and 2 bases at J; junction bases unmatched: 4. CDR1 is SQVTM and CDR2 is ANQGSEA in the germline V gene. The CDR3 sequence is CSVTTGGNTEAFF. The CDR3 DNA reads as TGCAGCGTCACGACAGGGGGTAACACTGAAGCTTTCTTT.

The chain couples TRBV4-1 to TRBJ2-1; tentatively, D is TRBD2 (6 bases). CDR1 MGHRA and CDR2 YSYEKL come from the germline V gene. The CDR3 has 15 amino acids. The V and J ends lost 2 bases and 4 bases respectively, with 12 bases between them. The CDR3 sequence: CASSQQRVGYNEQFF. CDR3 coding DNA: TGCGCCAGCAGCCAACAGCGGGTAGGATACAATGAGCAGTTCTTC.

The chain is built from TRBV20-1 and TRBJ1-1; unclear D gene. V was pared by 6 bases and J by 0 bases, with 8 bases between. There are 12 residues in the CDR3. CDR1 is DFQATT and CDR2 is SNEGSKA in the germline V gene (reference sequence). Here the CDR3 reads CSAPTVNTEAFF. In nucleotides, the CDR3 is TGCAGTGCCCCTACAGTGAACACTGAAGCTTTCTTT.

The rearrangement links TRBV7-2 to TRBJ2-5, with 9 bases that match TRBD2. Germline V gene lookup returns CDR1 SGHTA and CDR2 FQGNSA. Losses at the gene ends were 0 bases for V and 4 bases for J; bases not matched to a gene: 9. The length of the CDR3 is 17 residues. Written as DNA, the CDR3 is TGTGCCAGCAGCTTAGCTACGGCGGGAGGGCCGGGAGAGACCCAGTACTTC. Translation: CASSLATAGGPGETQYF.

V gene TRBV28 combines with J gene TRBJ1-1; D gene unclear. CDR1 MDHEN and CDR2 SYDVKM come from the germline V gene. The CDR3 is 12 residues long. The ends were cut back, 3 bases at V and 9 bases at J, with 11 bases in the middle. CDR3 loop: CASSFGTTQAFF. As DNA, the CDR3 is TGTGCCAGCAGTTTTGGTACTACTCAAGCTTTCTTT.

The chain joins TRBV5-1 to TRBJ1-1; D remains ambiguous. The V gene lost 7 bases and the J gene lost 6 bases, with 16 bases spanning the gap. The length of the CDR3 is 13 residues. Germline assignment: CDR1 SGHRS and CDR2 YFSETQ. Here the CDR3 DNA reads TGCGCCAGCGCCGATAGGTCGGGCTCTGAAGCTTTCTTT. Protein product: CASADRSGSEAFF.

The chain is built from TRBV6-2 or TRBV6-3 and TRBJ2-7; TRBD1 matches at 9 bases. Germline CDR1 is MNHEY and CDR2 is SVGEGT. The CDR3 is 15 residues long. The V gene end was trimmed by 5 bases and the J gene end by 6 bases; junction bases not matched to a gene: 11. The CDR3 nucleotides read TGTGCCAGCAGTGCCAACCGGGACAGGGTTGGCGAGCAGTACGTC. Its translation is CASSANRDRVGEQYV.

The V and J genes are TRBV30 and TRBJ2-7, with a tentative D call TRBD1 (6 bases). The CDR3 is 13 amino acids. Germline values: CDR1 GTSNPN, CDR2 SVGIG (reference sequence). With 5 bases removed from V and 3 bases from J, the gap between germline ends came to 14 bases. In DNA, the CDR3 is TGTGCCTGGTCCAACAGGGAAGGCTACGAGCAGTACGTC. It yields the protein CAWSNREGYEQYV.

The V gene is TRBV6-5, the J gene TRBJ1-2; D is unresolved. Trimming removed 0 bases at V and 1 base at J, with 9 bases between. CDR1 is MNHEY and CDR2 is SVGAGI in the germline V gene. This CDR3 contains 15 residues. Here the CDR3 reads CASSYSFTLNYGYTF. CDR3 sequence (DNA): TGTGCCAGCAGTTACTCGTTCACCCTTAACTATGGCTACACCTTC.

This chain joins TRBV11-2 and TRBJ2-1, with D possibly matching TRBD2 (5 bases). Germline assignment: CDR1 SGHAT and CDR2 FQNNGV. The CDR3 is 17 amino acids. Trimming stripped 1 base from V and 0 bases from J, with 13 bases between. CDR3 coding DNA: TGTGCCAGCAGCTTAGGTGCGACGGGGAGCTCCTACAATGAGCAGTTCTTC. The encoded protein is CASSLGATGSSYNEQFF. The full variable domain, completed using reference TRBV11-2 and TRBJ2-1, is EAGVAQSPRYKIIEKRQSVAFWCNPISGHATLYWYQQILGQGPKLLIQFQNNGVVDDSQLPKDRFSAERLKGVDSTLKIQPAKLEDSAVYLCASSLGATGSSYNEQFFGPGTRLTVL.

CDR3: CASSSPARTDTQYF. The CDR3 DNA sequence: TGTGCCAGCAGTAGCCCAGCGCGCACAGATACGCAGTATTTT. V usage is TRBV5-4 and J usage is TRBJ2-3; D not certain. CDR1 SGHNT and CDR2 YYREEE come from the germline V gene (reference sequence). Trimming removed 5 bases from V and 1 base from J, with 11 bases in between. This CDR3 is built from 14 residues.

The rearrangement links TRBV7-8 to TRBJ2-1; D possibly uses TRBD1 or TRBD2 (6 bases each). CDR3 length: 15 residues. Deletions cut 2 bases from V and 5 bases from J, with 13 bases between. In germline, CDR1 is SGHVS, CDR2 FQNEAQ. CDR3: CASSLYRGRNNEQFF. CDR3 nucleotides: TGTGCCAGCAGCTTATACCGGGGGCGTAACAATGAGCAGTTCTTC.

The CDR3 protein is CASSPGPSYNEQFF. The CDR3 DNA reads TGTGCCAGCAGTCCAGGGCCGTCCTACAATGAGCAGTTCTTC. The rearrangement uses TRBV6-5 and TRBJ2-1, with D maybe TRBD1 (5 bases). The CDR3 spans 14 residues. The germline CDR1 and CDR2 sequences are MNHEY and SVGAGI. The V end lost 5 bases, the J end lost 1 base, and 9 bases lay between the germline ends.

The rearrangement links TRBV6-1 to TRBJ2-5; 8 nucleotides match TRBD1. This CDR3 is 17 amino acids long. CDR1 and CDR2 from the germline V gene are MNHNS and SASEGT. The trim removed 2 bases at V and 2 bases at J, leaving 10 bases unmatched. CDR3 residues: CASSEITGGFYQETQYF. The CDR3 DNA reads TGTGCCAGCAGTGAAATCACAGGGGGGTTTTATCAAGAGACCCAGTACTTC.

CDR3 DNA sequence: TGTGCCACCAGTGATACCTTCGGAGGGGGAGATGGCTATGGCTACACCTTC. Translated, it gives CATSDTFGGGDGYGYTF. The rearrangement links TRBV24-1 to TRBJ1-2, with D tentatively TRBD1 (6 bases). The CDR3 covers 17 residues. Trimming took 3 bases from V and 4 from J, leaving 20 bases between them. The germline V gene has CDR1 KGHDR and CDR2 SFDVKD.

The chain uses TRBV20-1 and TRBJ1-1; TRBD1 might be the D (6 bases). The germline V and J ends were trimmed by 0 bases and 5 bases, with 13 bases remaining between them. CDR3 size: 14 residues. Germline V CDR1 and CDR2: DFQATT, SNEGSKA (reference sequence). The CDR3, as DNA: TGCAGTGCTAGAGAAGGGGGAGTCGGGACTGAAGCTTTCTTT. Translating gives CSAREGGVGTEAFF.

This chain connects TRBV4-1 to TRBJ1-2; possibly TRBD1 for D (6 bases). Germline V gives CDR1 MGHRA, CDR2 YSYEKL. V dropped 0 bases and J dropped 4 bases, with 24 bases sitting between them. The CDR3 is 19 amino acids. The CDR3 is CASSQEKRQEALWAYGYTF. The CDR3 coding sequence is TGCGCCAGCAGCCAAGAAAAGAGACAGGAGGCCCTCTGGGCCTATGGCTACACCTTC.